Listed below are T cell receptor beta chains from one sample, sequenced in a study of T cell repertoires in aging, cancer and after chemotherapy. TCRdb passed the multiplex PCR reads through MiXCR, listing each CDR3 protein once. The sample lists more than 800 distinct CDR3 sequences, around 30% occurring once. What was sequenced was blood. The source of these receptors is a human donor with a solid tumor. Both conserved end residues are part of each CDR3. The D gene is left open where the match is weak. Not all rows give a size; the values are once, few, many and, for expanded clones, a class.

size,D,V,J,DNA,CDR3
large,TRBD1,TRBV6-5,TRBJ2-2,TGTGCCAGCAGGCCCCCGGGACAGGGGCCCACCGGGGAGCTGTTTTTT,CASRPPGQGPTGELFF
-,-,TRBV7-9,TRBJ2-2,TGTGCCAGCAGCTTACCCCCCGCGGGGGCCCGAAGGGGGGAGCTGTTTTTT,CASSLPPAGARRGELFF
few,-,TRBV11-2,TRBJ1-3,TGTGCCAGCAGCTTACAGCGGGGGAGCCTGGTCTCTGGAAACACCATATATTTT,CASSLQRGSLVSGNTIYF
-,-,TRBV7-9,TRBJ1-1,TGTGCCAGCAGCGCGACCAGGGGCAGGACTGAAGCTTTCTTT,CASSATRGRTEAFF
large,-,TRBV6-5,TRBJ1-2,TGTGCCAGCAGTTACGGGGCAGGGAACTATGGCTACACCTTC,CASSYGAGNYGYTF
large,-,TRBV6-1,TRBJ1-6,TGTGCCAGCAGCGCCACTCCGGGCCCCCGGTCACCCCTCCACTTT,CASSATPGPRSPLHF
medium-sized,-,TRBV5-4,TRBJ1-3,TGTGCCAGCAGCAATCAGGGACTTGGTGGAAACACCATATATTTT,CASSNQGLGGNTIYF
few,-,TRBV7-9,TRBJ1-5,TGTGCCAGCAGCGAAGGCAGCCGGCCGCCGATATATAGCAATCAGCCCCAGCATTTT,CASSEGSRPPIYSNQPQHF
few,-,TRBV7-9,TRBJ2-3,TGTGCCAGCAGCAAACAGGGAGGGAGCACAGATACGCAGTATTTT,CASSKQGGSTDTQYF
large,-,TRBV30,TRBJ1-1,TGTGCCTGGAGGTTGGGACGGTTGAACACTGAAGCTTTCTTT,CAWRLGRLNTEAFF
few,TRBD1,TRBV18,TRBJ1-1,TGTGCCAGCTCACCACTCGGACAGGACACTGAAGCTTTCTTT,CASSPLGQDTEAFF
large,-,TRBV12-3/TRBV12-4,TRBJ2-5,TGTGCCAGCAGCCCTCTTCAAGAGACCCAGTACTTC,CASSPLQETQYF
large,-,TRBV5-6,TRBJ1-6,TGTGCCAGCAGCCTAACGGGTTCGGCGCCCCTCCACTTT,CASSLTGSAPLHF
-,-,TRBV20-1,TRBJ1-2,TGCAGTGCTATCTGGACCAACTATGGCTACACCTTC,CSAIWTNYGYTF
medium-sized,-,TRBV20-1,TRBJ1-5,TGCAGTGCCCCGGGGGGGTGGTGGAGCAATCAGCCCCAGCATTTT,CSAPGGWWSNQPQHF
-,-,TRBV4-3,TRBJ1-4,TGCGCCAGCAGCCAAGATTGGGGCAGGGACGGCGAAAAACTGTTTTTT,CASSQDWGRDGEKLFF
-,-,TRBV7-9,TRBJ2-1,TGTGCCAGCAGCTTAAGGGACGGTGAGCAGTTCTTC,CASSLRDGEQFF
-,-,TRBV20-1,TRBJ2-3,TGCAGTGCCATCGGGCCCAGGGTTTACACAGATACGCAGTATTTT,CSAIGPRVYTDTQYF
-,TRBD1,TRBV5-1,TRBJ1-2,TGCGCCAGCAGCCCAGGACAGGGTCCTTATGGCTACACCTTC,CASSPGQGPYGYTF
large,-,TRBV5-4,TRBJ2-3,TGTGCCAGCAGCGGGGGATTGAGCACAGATACGCAGTATTTT,CASSGGLSTDTQYF